Given below is one T cell receptor (beta chain) in context. Its antigen is as yet unknown. Germline V CDR1 and CDR2: SQVTM, ANQGSEA. V was cut by 1 base and J by 4 bases, with 7 bases left in between. This CDR3 comprises 12 residues. The PCR had 60 Vbeta and 13 Jbeta primers. Produced via immunoSEQ multiplex PCR; TCRdb's table is partial and in-frame only. Among 100,000 to 150,000 clones listed, approximately 10% were seen once. This sample was included in a study of cytomegalovirus exposure and HLA in healthy donors. Study results and limitations: In a later analysis, common viral pathogens appeared linked to several of the most significant clusters. With DRB1 most and HLA-C fewest, TCR association rates differed between HLA loci in a later analysis.

Sequencing was performed on PBMCs. The sequence was collected from a woman younger than 35 in good health and CMV-seropositive. V gene TRBV29-1 combines with J gene TRBJ1-2, with D unresolved. The CDR3 sequence is CSVEGAGYGYTF. The CDR3 nucleotides are TGCAGCGTTGAAGGGGCCGGCTATGGCTACACCTTC.